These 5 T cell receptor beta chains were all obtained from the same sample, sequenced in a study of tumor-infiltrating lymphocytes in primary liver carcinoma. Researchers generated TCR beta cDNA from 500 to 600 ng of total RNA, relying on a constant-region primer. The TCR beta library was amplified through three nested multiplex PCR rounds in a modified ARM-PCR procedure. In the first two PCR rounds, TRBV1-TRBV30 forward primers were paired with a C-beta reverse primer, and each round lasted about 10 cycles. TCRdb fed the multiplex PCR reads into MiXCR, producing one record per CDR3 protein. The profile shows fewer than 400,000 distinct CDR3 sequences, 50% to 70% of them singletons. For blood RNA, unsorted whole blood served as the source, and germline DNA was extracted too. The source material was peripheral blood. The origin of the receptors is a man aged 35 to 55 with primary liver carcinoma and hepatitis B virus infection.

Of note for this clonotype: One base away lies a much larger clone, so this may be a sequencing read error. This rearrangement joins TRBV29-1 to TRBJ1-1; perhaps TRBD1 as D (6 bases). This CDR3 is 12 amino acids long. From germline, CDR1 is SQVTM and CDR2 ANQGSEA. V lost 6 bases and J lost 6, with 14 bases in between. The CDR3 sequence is CSVQSNRAEAFF. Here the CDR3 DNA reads TGCAGCGTACAGTCTAACAGGGCTGAAGCTTTCTTT.

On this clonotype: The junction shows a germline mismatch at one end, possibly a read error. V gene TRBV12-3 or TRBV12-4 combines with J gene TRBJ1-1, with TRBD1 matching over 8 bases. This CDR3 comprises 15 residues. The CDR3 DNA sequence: TGTGCCAGCAGTCCCAGGGGGCAAGTGAACACTGAAGCTTCCTTT. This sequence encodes CASSPRGQVNTEASF.

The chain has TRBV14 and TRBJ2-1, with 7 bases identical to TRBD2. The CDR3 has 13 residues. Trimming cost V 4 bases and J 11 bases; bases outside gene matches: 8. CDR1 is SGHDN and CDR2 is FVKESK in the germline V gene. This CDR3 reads CASSPREVGKQFF. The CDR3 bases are TGTGCCAGCAGCCCTCGGGAGGTCGGGAAGCAGTTCTTC.

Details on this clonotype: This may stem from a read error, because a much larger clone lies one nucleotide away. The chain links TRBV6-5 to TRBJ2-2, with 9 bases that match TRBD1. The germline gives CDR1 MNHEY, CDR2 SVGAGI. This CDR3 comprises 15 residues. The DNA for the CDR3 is TGTGCCAACAGTCAACAGGGGGCAGGCACCGGGGAGCTGTTTTTT. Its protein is CANSQQGAGTGELFF.

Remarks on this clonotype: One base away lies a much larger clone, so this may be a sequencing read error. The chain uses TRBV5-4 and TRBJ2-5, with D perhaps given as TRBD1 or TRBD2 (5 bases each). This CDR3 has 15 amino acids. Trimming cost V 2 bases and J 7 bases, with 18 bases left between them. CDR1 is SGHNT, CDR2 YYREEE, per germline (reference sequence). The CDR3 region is CASSLHSGTRGTQYF. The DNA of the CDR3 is TGTGCCAGCAGCTTACACTCCGGGACGCGAGGGACCCAGTACTTC.